The 21 T cell receptor beta chains reported below all come from one sample, sequenced in a study of blood T cell repertoires in COVID-19. Produced via immunoSEQ multiplex PCR; TCRdb's table is partial and in-frame only. The sample lists about 190,000 clones, approximately 79% occurring once. The material sequenced was peripheral blood. These receptors all stem from a woman between 50 and 59 years old with acute or convalescent COVID-19.

V gene TRBV30 combines with J gene TRBJ2-5; D might be TRBD1 (5 bases). This CDR3 is built from 11 residues. Germline CDR1 reads GTSNPN; CDR2 reads SVGIG (reference sequence). V was trimmed by 0 bases and J by 9 bases, leaving 8 bases between them. The CDR3 nucleotides read TGTGCCTGGAGTGTAATGGGGCCCCAGTACTTC. Protein product: CAWSVMGPQYF.

The rearrangement uses TRBV24-1 and TRBJ2-1, with TRBD2 identical over 7 bases. The V gene's germline CDR1 is KGHDR and CDR2 SFDVKD. The CDR3 contains 17 residues. The V segment lost 2 bases and the J segment 7 bases; nucleotides outside the gene matches: 13. The CDR3 DNA is TGTGCCACCAGTGATTCCCCCCCTAGCGGCCAACTGAATGAGCAGTTCTTC. Amino acids: CATSDSPPSGQLNEQFF.

This sequence joins TRBV10-1 and TRBJ2-2; possibly TRBD1 for D (6 bases). The germline V gene encodes CDR1 WNHNN and CDR2 SYGVQD (reference sequence). The ends were cut back, 4 bases at V and 7 bases at J, with 19 bases in the middle. The CDR3 runs 16 residues. The CDR3, as DNA: TGCGCCAGCAGTGGTGCAGGGGCCTTCGATCGCGGGGAGCTGTTTTTT. Amino acid sequence: CASSGAGAFDRGELFF.

As concerns this clone: In the same sample, other DNA sequences code for this CDR3. The J gene is TRBJ2-7, the V gene TRBV7-2; D might be TRBD2 (6 bases). This CDR3 comprises 14 residues. V was cut by 0 bases and J by 2 bases, with 8 bases left in between. The germline V gene encodes CDR1 SGHTA and CDR2 FQGNSA. Here the CDR3 DNA reads TGTGCCAGCAGCTTAGCCCCGGGGGCCTACGAGCAGTACTTC. This translates into CASSLAPGAYEQYF.

This sequence joins TRBV28 and TRBJ1-2; 7 bases align to TRBD1. CDR3 length: 13 amino acids. The germline CDR1 and CDR2 sequences are MDHEN and SYDVKM. After removal of 3 bases from V and 11 bases from J, the junction contained 9 bases not matched to a gene. The CDR3 sequence is CASSFSQGGRYTF. The CDR3 DNA sequence: TGTGCCAGCAGTTTCTCCCAAGGGGGCCGATACACCTTC.

The V and J genes are TRBV5-8 and TRBJ1-5; D is uncertain. With 4 bases removed from V and 0 bases from J, the gap between germline ends came to 20 bases. Germline CDR1 SGHTS, CDR2 YDEGEE. CDR3 size: 18 residues. The CDR3 region is CASSRKILGRHSNQPQHF. The CDR3 coding sequence is TGTGCCAGCAGCCGAAAAATTCTCGGCAGGCATAGCAATCAGCCCCAGCATTTT.

The CDR3 spells CASSSTPNYGYTF. For the CDR3, the DNA is TGTGCCAGCAGTTCCACACCGAACTATGGCTACACCTTC. The genes are TRBV27 and TRBJ1-2; D gene unclear. V was shortened by 4 bases and J by 2 bases, with 8 bases between the two germline ends. CDR1 is MNHEY and CDR2 is SMNVEV in the germline V gene (reference sequence). The CDR3 has 13 amino acids.

This chain uses TRBV7-2 with TRBJ1-5, with D uncertain. CDR3 size: 15 residues. CDR1 is SGHTA and CDR2 is FQGNSA in the germline V gene. V lost 4 bases and J lost 0, with 10 bases in between. This CDR3 is CASSSYFDSNQPQHF. The CDR3, as DNA: TGTGCCAGCAGCTCTTACTTCGATAGCAATCAGCCCCAGCATTTT.

This CDR3 is CASSARVSYNEQFF. The CDR3 nucleotides read TGCGCCAGCAGCGCCAGGGTCTCCTACAATGAGCAGTTCTTC. The chain combines TRBV5-1 with TRBJ2-1; D is possibly TRBD1 (5 bases). This CDR3 is built from 14 residues. Deletions cut 4 bases from V and 0 bases from J, with 8 bases between. CDR1 and CDR2 (germline): SGHRS, YFSETQ.

J is TRBJ2-2 and V is TRBV5-5; D may be TRBD2 (6 bases). Germline V gene data show CDR1 as SGHKS and CDR2 as YYEKEE (reference sequence). The CDR3 runs to 14 residues. V was shortened by 4 bases and J by 6 bases, with 13 bases between the two germline ends. CDR3 region: CASSIRLVSGELFF. In DNA, the CDR3 is TGTGCCAGCAGCATCAGACTAGTTTCCGGGGAGCTGTTTTTT.

The chain employs TRBV27 and TRBJ1-5; D uncertain. CDR3 length: 14 residues. The germline CDR1 and CDR2 sequences are MNHEY and SMNVEV (reference sequence). The V end lost 5 bases, the J end lost 3 bases, and 11 bases lay between the germline ends. The CDR3 DNA reads as TGTGCCAGCAGTCTCCGACATCCCAATCAGCCCCAGCATTTT. Amino acid sequence: CASSLRHPNQPQHF.

The chain employs TRBV6-1 and TRBJ2-7; 10 bases line up with TRBD2. The CDR3 extends over 15 amino acids. CDR1 is MNHNS, CDR2 SASEGT, per germline. J gave up 2 bases and V 2 bases, and 3 bases lay outside the gene matches. CDR3 bases: TGTGCCAGCAGTGAATCGCTAGCGGGAGCCTACGAGCAGTACTTC. Amino acid sequence: CASSESLAGAYEQYF.

The chain joins TRBV19 to TRBJ2-7; TRBD1 matches at 10 bases. The CDR3 is made up of 15 amino acids. V trimming: 5 bases; J trimming: 0 bases; junction bases outside the gene matches: 4. In germline, CDR1 is LNHDA, CDR2 SQIVND (reference sequence). Written as DNA, the CDR3 is TGTGCCAGTAGTGTGGGACAGGGGCACTCCTACGAGCAGTACTTC. Amino acid sequence: CASSVGQGHSYEQYF.

This clone has just a few counts. V gene TRBV18 combines with J gene TRBJ1-6, with a weak D call TRBD1 (6 bases). The CDR3 totals 14 residues. Germline-derived CDR1 and CDR2 are KGHSH and LQKENI. The V end was cut by 6 bases, the J end by 5 bases, with 11 bases between. The CDR3 reads CASSPNRDNSPLHF. Here the CDR3 DNA reads TGTGCCAGCTCGCCAAACAGGGATAATTCACCCCTCCACTTT.

This chain connects TRBV5-1 to TRBJ1-3; no clear D gene. The CDR3 length is 15 residues. V shed 0 bases and J shed 0 bases, with 7 bases lying between them. Germline loops: CDR1 SGHRS, CDR2 YFSETQ. CDR3 bases: TGCGCCAGCAGCTTGGATCTGTCCTCTGGAAACACCATATATTTT. This gives the protein CASSLDLSSGNTIYF.

The genes are TRBV6-5 and TRBJ2-7, with 8 bases identical to TRBD1. Germline V gene sequence: CDR1 MNHEY, CDR2 SVGAGI. V shed 6 bases, J shed 4 bases, and the junction held 8 bases outside the gene matches. This CDR3 has 14 amino acids. The CDR3 DNA reads as TGTGCCAGCAGAAGGGGACAGGAATATTACGAGCAGTACTTC. Protein sequence: CASRRGQEYYEQYF.

V gene TRBV25-1 combines with J gene TRBJ1-2; D is perhaps TRBD1 (5 bases). The length of the CDR3 is 12 residues. Trimming left V 6 bases short and J 7 bases short, with 12 bases between. CDR1 and CDR2 from the germline V gene are MGHDK and SYGVNS. The CDR3 here is CASRTGAGGYTF. The CDR3 DNA reads TGTGCCAGCAGAACAGGTGCCGGTGGCTACACCTTC.

The chain uses TRBV5-4 and TRBJ2-3, with TRBD1 matching 7 bases. CDR3 length: 14 residues. The trim removed 4 bases at V and 5 bases at J, leaving 7 bases unmatched. CDR1 is SGHNT and CDR2 is YYREEE in the germline V gene (reference sequence). The CDR3 bases are TGTGCCAGCAGCCCAGAAAGACAGGGAGATACGCAGTATTTT. It codes for CASSPERQGDTQYF.

The V gene is TRBV12-3 or TRBV12-4, the J gene TRBJ2-1; D is undetermined. There are 13 residues in the CDR3. Trimming left V 3 bases short and J 6 bases short, with 9 bases between. CDR3 DNA: TGTGCCAGCAGTTTCGCGGAGTCCAATGAGCAGTTCTTC. Encoded protein: CASSFAESNEQFF.

This clone showed up just a few times. The chain couples TRBV2 to TRBJ1-2; 10 bases match TRBD1. With V trimmed by 5 bases and J by 2 bases, 8 bases remained unmatched. The CDR3 has 16 residues. CDR1 SNHLY and CDR2 FYNNEI come from the germline V gene. The DNA for the CDR3 is TGTGCCAGCAGTAACGGACAGGGGGATTGGAACTATGGCTACACCTTC. The encoded protein is CASSNGQGDWNYGYTF.

The V gene is TRBV2, the J gene TRBJ1-1, with 7 nucleotides matching TRBD1. J was trimmed by 0 bases and V by 7 bases; bases with no gene match: 5. The CDR3 totals 14 residues. Germline values: CDR1 SNHLY, CDR2 FYNNEI. The CDR3 spells CASTRTGVNTEAFF. CDR3 DNA: TGTGCCAGCACCCGGACAGGAGTGAACACTGAAGCTTTCTTT.